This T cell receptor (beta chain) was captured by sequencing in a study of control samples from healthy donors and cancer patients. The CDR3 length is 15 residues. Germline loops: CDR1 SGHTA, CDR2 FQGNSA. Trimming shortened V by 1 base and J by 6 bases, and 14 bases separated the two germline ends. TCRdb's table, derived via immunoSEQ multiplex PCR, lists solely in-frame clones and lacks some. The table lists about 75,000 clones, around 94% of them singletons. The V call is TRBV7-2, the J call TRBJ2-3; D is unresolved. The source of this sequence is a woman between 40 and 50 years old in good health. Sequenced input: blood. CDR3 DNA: TGTGCCAGCAGCTTAGAAGTCTACCGCGGCGATACGCAGTATTTT. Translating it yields CASSLEVYRGDTQYF.